The sequence of this TCR beta chain was determined in a study of cytomegalovirus exposure and HLA in healthy donors (dated by TCRdb to the late 2010s). Study-level background: An earlier analysis of approximately 550 of the donors reported approximately 270 Gb of sequence data and some 100 million unique TCR beta sequences from about 200 million T cells. An early release covering 500 to 750 HLA-typed donors comprised about 300 gigabases of sequencing data and roughly 86 million unique TCR sequences. The genetic ancestry cluster associated with self-reported Caucasian donors included 81% of the roughly 400 genotyped donors. The study aimed to test whether cataloging public T cell receptors could reveal signatures of past pathogen exposure. The study profiled the T cell repertoires of 500 to 800 subjects by immunosequencing and related them to cytomegalovirus serostatus. Besides the first cohort of roughly 660 subjects, a separate validation cohort made up of around 120 different subjects was used. High-throughput TCR immunosequencing, statistical association of individual TCRs with disease status, and machine learning were combined to predict cytomegalovirus infection status. To study patterns of TCR occurrence, a later analysis re-analyzed previously published TCR beta repertoires from more than 550 donors and added high-resolution HLA genotyping. The later analysis used no new phenotypic data to find candidate immune exposures, relying instead on TCR beta sequences and their occurrence across donors. An earlier analysis of around 580 of the donors used high-throughput TCR beta sequencing to judge whether each TCR beta V gene segment behaved as functional or pseudogenic. Alongside the repertoire data, information on donor age, sex, ethnicity and CMV serostatus was compiled. In a later genetic analysis, genome-wide SNP genotypes for about three fifths of the roughly 670 donors were used, and that subset was treated as a discovery cohort. All discovery cohort repertoires had been generated on a single sequencing platform. HLA typing covered class I and class II loci at four-digit resolution. Typing coverage varied by locus: roughly 629-630 donors for A, B, C, DRB1 and DQB1; about 520 for DQA1; nearly 610 for DPA1; some 470 for DPB1. Four or five DR-DQ haplotypes were handled as single units for association and clustering, since linkage in the cohort was strong. Across 398 genotyped donors of the cohort, an average of about 240,000 unique TCR beta nucleotide sequences per donor were sequenced, and approximately 19% of those sequences were non-productive.

According to the germline V gene, CDR1 reads SNHLY and CDR2 reads FYNNEI. CDR3 length: 14 amino acids, cysteine to phenylalanine. Just the 42-base CDR3 DNA is kept, in frame starting at base 1. Cut back by 6 bases and 5 bases, the V and J ends lie 13 bases apart. A note on this clone: Its target antigen remains unknown. Base qualities are missing; no much larger clone stands one base away.

Libraries were made using the immunoSEQ multiplex PCR assay. A mixture of 60 forward primers for TCR Vbeta segments and 13 reverse primers for TCR Jbeta segments was used in the multiplex PCR. A multiplex PCR assay on genomic DNA amplified the CDR3 region of rearranged TCR beta genes. Amplified TCR beta libraries were sequenced as 87-base-pair reads on the Illumina HiSeq System. In the original analysis: In a later analysis, tens of millions of unique TCR beta chains were counted across the approximately 640 repertoires, and roughly 11 million of these chains were shared by at least two donors. Raw reads were error-corrected and collapsed into unique sequences with a nearest-neighbor algorithm that merged closely related sequences to remove PCR and sequencing errors. V, D and J gene segments were assigned by aligning CDR3 sequences to IMGT reference sequences. For a sequence to be retained, a match of at least six nucleotides was required to both a V gene segment and a J gene segment. Rearrangements were called productive when the CDR3 lacked stop codons and stayed in frame with V and J; all others were non-productive. CDR3 was defined by IMGT convention, running from the second conserved V-encoded cysteine to the conserved J-encoded phenylalanine. In an earlier analysis of just under 600 of the donors, sequences lacking an unambiguous match to a single V gene segment were excluded. An earlier analysis of just under 600 of the donors called V segments functional above 56.7% productive rearrangements and segregating when the between-donor standard deviation exceeded 5%. A statistical classification framework was built to diagnose cytomegalovirus status from the catalog of TCR beta chain sequences. In a later analysis, V and J genes were assigned by comparing TCR nucleotide sequences against IMGT/GENE-DB human TR gene sequences. The TCRdist pipeline was used in a later analysis to assign CDR3 sequences and most-parsimonious VDJ recombination scenarios. In a later analysis, every TCR beta chain was defined by the combination of its CDR3 amino acid sequence and its V-gene family, and reads without a unique V-gene family were dropped. As a way to deal with suspected cross-contamination and a sequencing artifact, a later analysis dropped hundreds of nucleotide sequences that were highly shared and had low generation probability. In a later analysis, a clonal expansion index was calculated for each public chain from normalized within-repertoire ranks of inferred template counts. In a later analysis, generation probabilities were computed using a VDJ recombination model fitted to out-of-frame rearrangements, and the results were checked against IGoR. Hypergeometric tests were used in a later analysis to score TCR-TCR, TCR-HLA and TCR-CMV co-occurrence, with a repertoire-size bias correction applied to the TCR pairs. False discovery rates were estimated in a later analysis by permuting HLA or CMV assignments 20 times. In a later analysis, co-occurring TCRs were grouped using DBSCAN, and TCRdist sequence similarity was added for clustering within HLA-allele-positive subsets. For co-occurrence clustering, repertoires with fewer than 30,000 or more than 120,000 public chains were excluded, along with roughly 5 repertoires with anomalous nucleotide sharing. TCRdb retrieved this table from immuneACCESS and kept in-frame rearrangements only. Not all clones are present; in checked studies, unresolved V genes account for under half, and no reason is known for the remainder. V and J calls and clone size are copied from that table; D and trimming were computed from the DNA. The sample table holds some 200,000 clones, of which 80% to 85% were seen once. Roughly 0.7% of the sample lies in the top ten.

The cohort consisted of 670 or so healthy bone marrow donors. Cohort members were all nominally healthy when sampled, although unrecorded immune exposures were likely present. The donor tested CMV seronegative and was one of the 352 seronegative cohort members. Each donor provided a peripheral blood sample, and peripheral blood mononuclear cells were used for TCR beta sequencing. Genomic DNA extraction from the blood cell samples was performed with the Qiagen DNeasy Blood Extraction Kit. Paper-wide results and their limitations: In a later analysis, most CMV-associated TCR beta chains were found to appear HLA-restricted, with HLA associations seemingly driven largely by CMV exposure. According to the authors, the approach could potentially be generalized to other disease states and immunological phenotypes. A further reported finding was that TCR beta sequences accurately predicted the HLA-A and HLA-B alleles for most subjects in the first cohort. A later analysis found that HLA-associated TCR beta chains were more clonally expanded and had lower generation probabilities than equally common non-associated chains. Cytomegalovirus status was reported to be diagnosed by the classifier with high specificity and sensitivity in both the original and validation cohorts. V-gene and J-gene trimming of TCR beta chains was associated with a missense DCLRE1C variant in a later genetic analysis, and the association was replicated in an independent cohort. A later analysis reported that several top co-occurrence clusters appeared linked to parvovirus B19, influenza, CMV and Epstein-Barr virus. The study gave a list of 150 to 200 TCR beta chains associated with cytomegalovirus. Because counts were too low, roughly 17 rarely observed V segments, including chromosome 9 orphons, were left out of the earlier analysis of a few hundred of the donors. A group of highly shared sequence variants was considered likely to be a technical artifact of the sequencing pipeline. A few of the identified cytomegalovirus-associated TCR beta chains were confirmed in vitro to be specific for cytomegalovirus antigens. In an earlier analysis of fewer than 750 of the donors, most TCR beta V segments were observed in productive rearrangements about 90% or about 30% of the time, broadly matching IMGT annotations. Presence/absence analyses assumed roughly uniform sequencing depth across donors, an assumption that may not hold. When HLA alleles, especially DR and DQ, strongly co-occurred, attributing TCR associations to individual alleles was difficult. Most TCR sequences were observed very rarely across donors, whereas some public TCRs were present in many individuals. A later analysis found that TCR association rates varied across HLA loci, with DRB1 alleles showing the most associated TCRs and HLA-C alleles the fewest. HLA typing was unavailable for some donors at each locus, so association tests used only the typed subset. Linkage disequilibrium might explain the correlated functional status among segregating V segments, but an unknown experimental factor could not be ruled out. A later genetic analysis reported fewer N-insertions in productive TCRs among donors in an Asian-associated ancestry cluster than the approximately 670-donor mean. Specific HLA alleles were associated with 18,000 or so TCR beta sequences at a false discovery rate of 0.05 in a later analysis. In this cohort, only TCR beta chains were sequenced, and detectable features were limited by the absence of alpha or paired-chain data. Immune exposure information for the cohort was limited to CMV serostatus. Some IMGT-functional V segments, including TRBV6-2 and TRBV6-3, could not be told apart with the 87-base-pair reads, so those segments were excluded.

The sequence is built from TRBV2 and TRBJ2-2; a weak D assignment points to TRBD1 (5 bases agree). Sequenced material: PBMCs. The sequence was obtained from a boy under 10 years old in good health and CMV-seronegative. For the CDR3, the sequence is CASSPLGQTGELFF. At the DNA level, the sequence is TGTGCCAGCAGCCCATTGGGGCAGACCGGGGAGCTGTTTTTT.